A single sample is the source of the 30 T cell receptor beta chains below, sequenced in a study of shared clonotypes between healthy human individuals. The protocol was immunoSEQ multiplex PCR, while the TCRdb copy is restricted to in-frame clones and leaves out a portion. The table includes under 1,900,000 clones, approximately 98.5% detected once. The sequenced material came from naive CD4+ T cells sorted from blood. Subset noted: CD45RA+ positively selected. All receptors come from a man aged 25-45 years in good health.

V and J are TRBV5-1 and TRBJ2-3, with 8 bases that match TRBD1. This CDR3 has 16 residues. Germline V lookup: CDR1 SGHRS, CDR2 YFSETQ. With V trimmed by 7 bases and J by 0 bases, 10 bases remained unmatched. CDR3 DNA sequence: TGCGCCAGCCGCTCTTTGGGACAGGATAGCACAGATACGCAGTATTTT. Translated: CASRSLGQDSTDTQYF.

The rearrangement joins TRBV9 to TRBJ2-5; TRBD2 might be the D (5 bases). The germline V gene has CDR1 SGDLS and CDR2 YYNGEE. With 4 bases removed from V and 3 bases from J, the gap between germline ends came to 19 bases. The length of the CDR3 is 16 residues. The CDR3 sequence: CASSLPIWGAEETQYF. CDR3 in DNA: TGTGCCAGCAGCTTACCCATTTGGGGAGCGGAAGAGACCCAGTACTTC.

V and J are TRBV5-1 and TRBJ1-1, with D tentatively TRBD1 (5 bases). This CDR3 spans 14 amino acids. Germline lookup yields CDR1 SGHRS and CDR2 YFSETQ. Trimming stripped 0 bases from V and 5 bases from J, with 11 bases between. The CDR3 loop is CASSLDGARTEAFF. The CDR3 DNA sequence: TGCGCCAGCAGCTTGGATGGGGCGAGAACTGAAGCTTTCTTT. Complete variable domain (other parts from reference TRBV5-1 and TRBJ1-1): KAGVTQTPRYLIKTRGQQVTLSCSPISGHRSVSWYQQTPGQGLQFLFEYFSETQRNKGNFPGRFSGRQFSNSRSEMNVSTLELGDSALYLCASSLDGARTEAFFGQGTRLTVV.

V gene TRBV19 combines with J gene TRBJ2-7; 9 positions match TRBD1. Germline V gene lookup returns CDR1 LNHDA and CDR2 SQIVND (reference sequence). V shed 5 bases and J 2 bases; nucleotides not matched to a gene: 7. The CDR3 consists of 15 residues. The CDR3 is CASSVSGQGAYEQYF. The CDR3 DNA sequence: TGTGCCAGTAGTGTGTCGGGACAGGGTGCCTACGAGCAGTACTTC.

The chain carries TRBV11-1 and TRBJ2-1; weak D call: TRBD2 (5 bases). This CDR3 has 17 amino acids. Germline CDR1 SGHAT, CDR2 FQDESV (reference sequence). With 1 base removed from V and 4 bases from J, the gap between germline ends came to 17 bases. CDR3 bases: TGTGCCAGCAGCTTAGTGACTACCTCCTGGAGGTACAATGAGCAGTTCTTC. The encoded protein is CASSLVTTSWRYNEQFF.

The rearrangement joins TRBV5-1 to TRBJ2-3, with 7 bases identical to TRBD1. The CDR3 is made up of 15 amino acids. The germline V gene encodes CDR1 SGHRS and CDR2 YFSETQ. Trimming cost V 4 bases and J 4 bases; bases outside gene matches: 9. The CDR3, as DNA: TGCGCCAGCAGCACGAGACAGGGTCTGGCAGATACGCAGTATTTT. Amino acid sequence: CASSTRQGLADTQYF.

V usage is TRBV5-8 and J usage is TRBJ1-5; 8 bases align to TRBD1. Germline V CDR1 and CDR2: SGHTS, YDEGEE. V shed 2 bases and J 2 bases; nucleotides not matched to a gene: 6. This CDR3 has 16 amino acids. The CDR3 DNA reads TGTGCCAGCAGCTTTAACAGGGGGGTTGGCAATCAGCCCCAGCATTTT. It yields the protein CASSFNRGVGNQPQHF.

This chain connects TRBV6-5 to TRBJ2-1; D is perhaps TRBD2 (6 bases). CDR1 is MNHEY, CDR2 SVGAGI, per germline. The length of the CDR3 is 14 residues. Trimming removed 4 bases from V and 7 bases from J, with 14 bases in between. The CDR3 bases are TGTGCCAGCAGTTTAGTCGGGGGTGAAAATGAGCAGTTCTTC. This translates into CASSLVGGENEQFF.

V usage is TRBV7-2 and J usage is TRBJ2-7; 7 bases agree with TRBD2. The germline V gene encodes CDR1 SGHTA and CDR2 FQGNSA. Germline trimming cut 0 bases from V and 2 bases from J; bases unmatched to any gene: 7. The CDR3 has 16 residues. CDR3 sequence: CASSLARSSGTYEQYF. The CDR3 nucleotides read TGTGCCAGCAGCTTAGCGCGGTCTAGCGGAACCTACGAGCAGTACTTC.

V and J are TRBV9 and TRBJ2-3; perhaps TRBD1 as D (6 bases). The CDR3 loop spans 15 amino acids. Trimming removed 0 bases from V and 5 bases from J, with 13 bases in between. CDR1 is SGDLS, CDR2 YYNGEE, per germline. CDR3 amino acids: CASSVAGHLGDTQYF. DNA for the CDR3: TGTGCCAGCAGCGTAGCGGGACACCTGGGAGATACGCAGTATTTT.

The chain joins TRBV18 to TRBJ2-7; possibly TRBD1 or TRBD2 for D (5 bases each). Germline V gives CDR1 KGHSH, CDR2 LQKENI. Trimming removed 8 bases at V and 3 bases at J, with 17 bases between. The CDR3 runs to 14 residues. The CDR3 coding sequence is TGTGCCAGCCTGGACCGGGACGGAGACTACGAGCAGTACTTC. Protein product: CASLDRDGDYEQYF.

Only one count was recorded for this clone. This sequence joins TRBV28 and TRBJ2-7, with D tentatively TRBD2 (6 bases). The CDR3 covers 15 residues. Trimming stripped 0 bases from V and 0 bases from J, with 9 bases between. Germline V gene sequence: CDR1 MDHEN, CDR2 SYDVKM. CDR3 residues: CASSLWASDSYEQYF. The CDR3 nucleotides read TGTGCCAGCAGTTTATGGGCTAGCGACTCCTACGAGCAGTACTTC. The whole variable domain, remainder taken from reference TRBV28 and TRBJ2-7, is DVKVTQSSRYLVKRTGEKVFLECVQDMDHENMFWYRQDPGLGLRLIYFSYDVKMKEKGDIPEGYSVSREKKERFSLILESASTNQTSMYLCASSLWASDSYEQYFGPGTRLTVT.

The CDR3 DNA is TGTGCCAGTAGTCGATCTACAGGGAGTTATGAAAAACTGTTTTTT. It translates to CASSRSTGSYEKLFF. V and J are TRBV19 and TRBJ1-4; weak D call: TRBD1 (6 bases). Trimming removed 5 bases from V and 6 bases from J, with 16 bases in between. Germline V gene sequence: CDR1 LNHDA, CDR2 SQIVND (reference sequence). The CDR3 runs 15 residues.

This chain joins TRBV28 and TRBJ1-5; no clear D. The germline CDR1 and CDR2 sequences are MDHEN and SYDVKM. This CDR3 has 16 residues. V was clipped by 3 bases and J by 5 bases, with 17 bases between them. CDR3 in amino acids: CASSLAAGGSYQPQHF. The CDR3 DNA reads as TGTGCCAGCAGTTTGGCTGCCGGAGGGAGTTATCAGCCCCAGCATTTT.

This rearrangement joins TRBV11-2 to TRBJ1-2, with TRBD1 identical over 7 bases. The V segment lost 5 bases and the J segment 4 bases; nucleotides outside the gene matches: 7. CDR1 SGHAT and CDR2 FQNNGV come from the germline V gene. The CDR3 extends over 14 amino acids. CDR3 nucleotides: TGTGCCAGCAGCGTCCGGGACAGTCCCTATGGCTACACCTTC. Encoded protein: CASSVRDSPYGYTF.

This clone was seen only once. The V and J genes are TRBV18 and TRBJ1-2, with 7 positions matching TRBD1. The V segment lost 4 bases and the J segment 4 bases; nucleotides outside the gene matches: 3. The CDR3 spans 13 residues. From germline, CDR1 is KGHSH and CDR2 LQKENI. For the CDR3, the DNA is TGTGCCAGCTCACAGGGGGCTGGCTATGGCTACACCTTC. As protein: CASSQGAGYGYTF.

Note on this clone: The sample has other DNA sequences that encode this CDR3 too. V and J are TRBV27 and TRBJ1-5, with TRBD1 as a possible D gene (6 bases). The ends were cut back, 5 bases at V and 0 bases at J, with 11 bases in the middle. This CDR3 is 15 amino acids long. Germline CDR1 and CDR2: MNHEY and SMNVEV (reference sequence). In DNA form, the CDR3 reads TGTGCCAGCAGTCTTAGGGGGACTAGCAATCAGCCCCAGCATTTT. Its translation is CASSLRGTSNQPQHF.

This clone was seen just once. CDR3 amino acids: CASSLRPSGSIHNEQFF. DNA of the CDR3: TGTGCCAGCAGTTTACGGCCTAGCGGGAGTATCCACAATGAGCAGTTCTTC. The chain uses TRBV27 and TRBJ2-1, with 10 nucleotides matching TRBD2. The ends lost 2 bases at V and 5 bases at J; junction bases unmatched: 9. CDR1 MNHEY and CDR2 SMNVEV come from the germline V gene (reference sequence). The CDR3 runs to 17 residues.

The rearrangement uses TRBV19 and TRBJ2-1; possible D gene TRBD2, 5 bases. The CDR3 is 15 residues long. Trimming took off 2 bases at V and 9 bases at J, with 17 bases between the two ends. Germline CDR1 reads LNHDA; CDR2 reads SQIVND (reference sequence). CDR3 in amino acids: CASSILAIPNGEQFF. The CDR3 nucleotides are TGTGCCAGTAGTATATTAGCGATCCCAAATGGTGAGCAGTTCTTC.

The chain carries TRBV7-8 and TRBJ1-1; TRBD1 aligns across 9 bases. The CDR3 consists of 13 residues. J lost 13 bases, V lost 0 bases, and 6 bases had no gene match. Germline V gene sequence: CDR1 SGHVS, CDR2 FQNEAQ. CDR3 protein: CASSLAGTGLLFF. Written as DNA, the CDR3 is TGTGCCAGCAGCTTAGCCGGGACAGGGTTGCTTTTCTTT.

This sequence joins TRBV7-3 and TRBJ2-7; possible D gene TRBD1, 6 bases. The CDR3 loop spans 13 amino acids. Germline V gives CDR1 SGHTA, CDR2 FQGTGA. V dropped 5 bases and J dropped 5 bases, with 13 bases sitting between them. DNA of the CDR3: TGTGCCAGCAGCCAAGGGGGTTCCCACGAGCAGTACTTC. Translated, it gives CASSQGGSHEQYF.

The chain links TRBV7-9 to TRBJ2-4; D unresolved. This CDR3 comprises 14 residues. The germline V gene has CDR1 SEHNR and CDR2 FQNEAQ (reference sequence). Trimming shortened V by 0 bases and J by 2 bases, and 5 bases separated the two germline ends. The CDR3 bases are TGTGCCAGCAGCTTAGCTGGGCCCAAAAACATTCAGTACTTC. Its translation: CASSLAGPKNIQYF. The complete variable domain, with remaining parts taken from reference TRBV7-9 and TRBJ2-4, reads DTGVSQNPRHKITKRGQNVTFRCDPISEHNRLYWYRQTLGQGPEFLTYFQNEAQLEKSRLLSDRFSAERPKGSFSTLEIQRTEQGDSAMYLCASSLAGPKNIQYFGAGTRLSVL.

This chain uses TRBV18 with TRBJ2-5; TRBD2 aligns across 12 bases. CDR1 is KGHSH and CDR2 is LQKENI in the germline V gene. The ends lost 0 bases at V and 9 bases at J; junction bases unmatched: 11. The CDR3 contains 17 residues. CDR3 sequence (DNA): TGTGCCAGCTCACCACCCACGGGACTAGCGGGTTTGGGGGCCCAGTACTTC. It specifies CASSPPTGLAGLGAQYF.

The chain combines TRBV7-2 with TRBJ1-5; the D is unclear. V was shortened by 5 bases and J by 5 bases, with 13 bases between the two germline ends. The CDR3 has 14 amino acids. CDR1 SGHTA and CDR2 FQGNSA come from the germline V gene. The chain's CDR3 is CASSTIDTYQPQHF. The DNA for the CDR3 is TGTGCCAGCAGCACTATTGACACCTATCAGCCCCAGCATTTT.

The chain employs TRBV5-1 and TRBJ2-3, with D possibly matching TRBD1 (5 bases). This CDR3 spans 14 amino acids. V lost 1 base and J 6 bases, leaving 12 bases between the germline ends. Looked up from germline, CDR1 is SGHRS and CDR2 is YFSETQ. The CDR3 region has the DNA TGCGCCAGCAGCTTGACAGGCCCAGGGGATACGCAGTATTTT. Protein: CASSLTGPGDTQYF. Together with reference TRBV5-1 and TRBJ2-3, the CDR3 gives the full variable domain: KAGVTQTPRYLIKTRGQQVTLSCSPISGHRSVSWYQQTPGQGLQFLFEYFSETQRNKGNFPGRFSGRQFSNSRSEMNVSTLELGDSALYLCASSLTGPGDTQYFGPGTRLTVL.

This chain uses TRBV11-1 with TRBJ2-4, with 10 bases that match TRBD1. This CDR3 has 15 amino acids. The J segment lost 0 bases and the V segment lost 6 bases, leaving 2 bases of the junction unmatched. Germline V gene lookup returns CDR1 SGHAT and CDR2 FQDESV (reference sequence). Written as DNA, the CDR3 is TGTGCCAGCAGGCGGACAGGGGGAGCCAAAAACATTCAGTACTTC. This gives the protein CASRRTGGAKNIQYF.

This rearrangement joins TRBV5-1 to TRBJ2-1, with D hard to call. V lost 0 bases and J 0 bases, leaving 7 bases between the germline ends. The CDR3 covers 15 residues. Germline V CDR1 and CDR2: SGHRS, YFSETQ. The CDR3 nucleotides are TGCGCCAGCAGCTTGGGACACAGCTCCTACAATGAGCAGTTCTTC. It encodes CASSLGHSSYNEQFF. The full variable domain, its missing parts supplied by reference TRBV5-1 and TRBJ2-1, is KAGVTQTPRYLIKTRGQQVTLSCSPISGHRSVSWYQQTPGQGLQFLFEYFSETQRNKGNFPGRFSGRQFSNSRSEMNVSTLELGDSALYLCASSLGHSSYNEQFFGPGTRLTVL.

This rearrangement joins TRBV7-2 to TRBJ2-1, with 9 nucleotides matching TRBD2. The CDR3 length is 14 residues. Unmatched junction bases numbered 5, after V lost 3 bases and J lost 8 bases. CDR1 SGHTA and CDR2 FQGNSA come from the germline V gene. The CDR3, as DNA: TGTGCCAGCAGCTTTAGCGGGAGTATCCATGAGCAGTTCTTC. This sequence encodes CASSFSGSIHEQFF.

Comment on this clone: This sample also contains other DNA sequences that code for the same CDR3. CDR3 DNA: TGCGCCAGCAGCTTGGTATCGGGGACAGATACGCAGTATTTT. Translation gives CASSLVSGTDTQYF. The chain recombines TRBV5-1 with TRBJ2-3; D is perhaps TRBD2 (5 bases). In germline, CDR1 is SGHRS, CDR2 YFSETQ. V dropped 0 bases and J dropped 3 bases, with 8 bases sitting between them. This CDR3 spans 14 amino acids.

The V call is TRBV5-1, the J call TRBJ2-1; TRBD2 aligns across 8 bases. This CDR3 region has 15 residues. Germline V gene lookup returns CDR1 SGHRS and CDR2 YFSETQ. The V and J ends lost 2 bases and 3 bases, in that order; junction bases with no gene match: 4. The CDR3 coding sequence is TGCGCCAGCAGCTTACCGGGAGGGGGCTACAATGAGCAGTTCTTC. It yields the protein CASSLPGGGYNEQFF. Combining the CDR3 with reference TRBV5-1 and TRBJ2-1 gives the whole variable domain KAGVTQTPRYLIKTRGQQVTLSCSPISGHRSVSWYQQTPGQGLQFLFEYFSETQRNKGNFPGRFSGRQFSNSRSEMNVSTLELGDSALYLCASSLPGGGYNEQFFGPGTRLTVL.